Below are 11 T cell receptor beta chains sequenced from a single sample in a study of blood T cell repertoires in COVID-19 (dated by TCRdb to about 2020). Libraries were constructed by the immunoSEQ multiplex PCR assay. As stored in TCRdb, this immuneACCESS dataset retains in-frame rearrangements with V and J assigned. A fraction of the clones does not appear; measured against another copy, unresolved V genes explain less than half of the discrepancy, and the remainder lacks a known reason. A total of 300,000 to 400,000 clones appear in this sample, about 90% of them only once. Roughly 6.3% of the sample is held by the ten biggest clonotypes. Sequencing was done on a sample of peripheral blood. The receptors originated from a woman in her fifties or sixties with COVID-19, enrolled during active disease.

V and J are TRBV7-2 and TRBJ1-6; D uncertain. V gave up 2 bases and J gave up 10 bases, with 21 bases separating them. The germline V gene encodes CDR1 SGHTA and CDR2 FQGNSA. The CDR3 covers 17 residues. CDR3: CASSLPKDGTGESPLHF. CDR3 coding DNA: TGTGCCAGCAGCTTACCCAAGGACGGTACTGGGGAGTCACCCCTCCACTTT.

The J gene is TRBJ2-1, the V gene TRBV7-6, with D hard to call. This CDR3 spans 16 amino acids. Trimming removed 1 base from V and 2 bases from J, with 12 bases in between. Looked up from germline, CDR1 is SGHVS and CDR2 is FNYEAQ. This chain's CDR3 is CASSLEVDITYNEQFF. The CDR3 DNA sequence: TGTGCCAGCAGCTTAGAAGTCGACATAACCTACAATGAGCAGTTCTTC.

V and J are TRBV5-1 and TRBJ2-6; perhaps TRBD1 as D (6 bases). The CDR3 length is 17 residues. Germline V gene sequence: CDR1 SGHRS, CDR2 YFSETQ. V lost 4 bases to trimming and J lost 3 bases, with 17 bases between them. This CDR3 is CASSPQQGGNGANVLTF. DNA for the CDR3: TGCGCCAGCAGCCCCCAACAGGGTGGGAATGGGGCCAACGTCCTGACTTTC.

The CDR3 bases are TGTGCCAGCAGTGCAGCCGGGGGGGGCACTGAAGCTTTCTTT. Its translation: CASSAAGGGTEAFF. This chain connects TRBV2 to TRBJ1-1; tentatively, D is TRBD1 (5 bases). Per germline, CDR1 SNHLY and CDR2 FYNNEI. The CDR3 extends over 14 amino acids. Trimming stripped 4 bases from V and 4 bases from J, with 13 bases between.

This clone was counted a single time. This chain connects TRBV6-2 or TRBV6-3 to TRBJ1-5, with D tentatively TRBD1 (6 bases). Germline-derived CDR1 and CDR2 are MNHEY and SVGEGT. The CDR3 has 15 residues. Trimming took 2 bases from V and 3 from J, leaving 11 bases between them. The CDR3 loop reads CASSYADRFNQPQHF. In DNA, the CDR3 is TGTGCCAGCAGTTACGCAGACAGGTTCAATCAGCCCCAGCATTTT.

V gene TRBV19 combines with J gene TRBJ1-4; a weak D match, TRBD1 (5 bases). Germline assignment: CDR1 LNHDA and CDR2 SQIVND (reference sequence). V was cut by 5 bases and J by 0 bases, with 13 bases left in between. The CDR3 is 16 residues long. CDR3 coding DNA: TGTGCCAGTAGTCGGAGACAGAGCGCAACTAATGAAAAACTGTTTTTT. Protein sequence: CASSRRQSATNEKLFF.

The CDR3 DNA reads as TGTGCCAGCAGGGACAGTAGCTCCTACAATGAGCAGTTCTTC. This gives the protein CASRDSSSYNEQFF. The chain uses TRBV5-6 and TRBJ2-1; D is possibly TRBD1 (6 bases). Trimming removed 5 bases at V and 0 bases at J, with 9 bases between. This CDR3 comprises 14 residues. Looked up from germline, CDR1 is SGHDT and CDR2 is YYEEEE.

This clone appeared once. V usage is TRBV2 and J usage is TRBJ2-5; 10 bases fit TRBD1. This CDR3 has 15 amino acids. The germline gives CDR1 SNHLY, CDR2 FYNNEI. V dropped 1 base and J dropped 3; count of bases not matched to a gene: 2. CDR3 protein: CASSEGQGAEETQYF. The CDR3 bases are TGTGCCAGCAGTGAAGGACAGGGGGCAGAAGAGACCCAGTACTTC.

V gene TRBV7-8 combines with J gene TRBJ2-3; D ambiguous. V gave up 6 bases and J gave up 4 bases, with 14 bases separating them. The germline V gene encodes CDR1 SGHVS and CDR2 FQNEAQ. This CDR3 is built from 14 residues. The chain's CDR3 is CASRYELVPDTQYF. CDR3 DNA sequence: TGTGCCAGCAGATACGAGTTGGTCCCAGATACGCAGTATTTT. Supplemented by reference TRBV7-8 and TRBJ2-3, the full variable domain reads GAGVSQSPRYKVAKRGQDVALRCDPISGHVSLFWYQQALGQGPEFLTYFQNEAQLDKSGLPSDRFFAERPEGSVSTLKIQRTQQEDSAVYLCASRYELVPDTQYFGPGTRLTVL.

The chain links TRBV5-1 to TRBJ1-2, with D possibly TRBD1 on 6 matching bases. The V end was cut by 0 bases, the J end by 7 bases, with 25 bases between. The CDR3 sequence is 18 residues long. CDR1 SGHRS and CDR2 YFSETQ come from the germline V gene. This CDR3 is CASSLGGSGTRQVFGYTF. The CDR3 nucleotides read TGCGCCAGCAGCTTGGGGGGATCAGGGACGAGACAGGTTTTTGGCTACACCTTC. Together with reference TRBV5-1 and TRBJ1-2, the CDR3 gives the full variable domain: KAGVTQTPRYLIKTRGQQVTLSCSPISGHRSVSWYQQTPGQGLQFLFEYFSETQRNKGNFPGRFSGRQFSNSRSEMNVSTLELGDSALYLCASSLGGSGTRQVFGYTFGSGTRLTVV.

This CDR3 reads CASSMSPGGASKETQYF. The DNA of the CDR3 is TGTGCCAGTAGTATGTCCCCAGGGGGCGCATCGAAGGAGACCCAGTACTTC. The chain carries TRBV19 and TRBJ2-5; TRBD1 matches at 8 bases. Germline V gene sequence: CDR1 LNHDA, CDR2 SQIVND (reference sequence). J gave up 5 bases and V 3 bases, and 14 bases lay outside the gene matches. The CDR3 contains 17 residues.